This entry describes one T cell receptor beta chain. The antigen remains undetermined. They ran version v3.0 of the immunoSEQ assay at survey level. Using immunoSEQ multiplex PCR, the repertoire was profiled, and TCRdb retains in-frame clones only, with some absent. The repertoire has tens of thousands of clones, roughly 95% of them found once; the top ten carry about 3%. This sample was included in a study of long-term antiretroviral therapy in people with HIV. Study-level findings and limits: HIV repertoire CDR3 lengths ranged less widely than those of controls.

The germline V gene encodes CDR1 MNHEY and CDR2 SVGAGI. V was trimmed by 4 bases and J by 2 bases, leaving 13 bases between them. The CDR3 runs 15 residues. The rearrangement links TRBV6-5 to TRBJ2-3, with a tentative D call TRBD1 (5 bases). Here the sequenced sample was unsorted PBMCs, taken 3.7 years after starting antiretroviral therapy. This receptor was obtained from a woman between 45 and 60 years old with HIV. CDR3 residues: CASSSGHRATDTQYF. The CDR3 bases are TGTGCCAGCAGTTCCGGACATCGGGCCACAGATACGCAGTATTTT.